The 23 T cell receptor beta chains reported below all come from one sample, sequenced in a study of blood T cell repertoires in COVID-19. Produced via immunoSEQ multiplex PCR; TCRdb's table is partial and in-frame only. The data show roughly 150,000 clones, roughly 80% seen once. The sequenced sample consisted of peripheral blood. These receptors all come from an elderly woman with acute or convalescent COVID-19.

This clone was counted a few times. The chain carries TRBV28 and TRBJ2-2, with 16 nucleotides matching TRBD2. This CDR3 region has 17 residues. CDR1 and CDR2 (germline): MDHEN, SYDVKM. With V trimmed by 8 bases and J by 9 bases, 12 bases remained unmatched. For the CDR3, the DNA is TGTGCCAGCCAAAATCCGGGACTAGCGGGAGGGCTCCGGGAGCTGTTTTTT. Protein product: CASQNPGLAGGLRELFF.

This chain uses TRBV19 with TRBJ1-2; 8 bases fit TRBD1. CDR1 is LNHDA and CDR2 is SQIVND in the germline V gene (reference sequence). The J segment lost 0 bases and the V segment lost 6 bases, leaving 3 bases of the junction unmatched. The CDR3 totals 14 residues. For the CDR3, the DNA is TGTGCCAGTAGCAACAGGGGGGCTAACTATGGCTACACCTTC. Translating gives CASSNRGANYGYTF.

The V and J genes are TRBV5-6 and TRBJ1-1; D gene unclear. This CDR3 contains 12 residues. Germline CDR1 reads SGHDT; CDR2 reads YYEEEE. The V end was cut by 4 bases, the J end by 6 bases, with 10 bases between. The DNA for the CDR3 is TGTGCCAGCAGCCTCATGGCTGCTGAAGCTTTCTTT. Translated, it gives CASSLMAAEAFF.

The J gene is TRBJ2-5, the V gene TRBV5-1; 8 nucleotides match TRBD2. CDR1 and CDR2 from the germline V gene are SGHRS and YFSETQ. V dropped 0 bases and J dropped 3; count of bases not matched to a gene: 4. The CDR3 spans 15 residues. CDR3 DNA sequence: TGCGCCAGCAGCTTGGGCCCGACTAGCGAAGAGACCCAGTACTTC. Amino acid sequence: CASSLGPTSEETQYF.

This clone has a single count. This chain links TRBV19 with TRBJ1-1, with 8 bases aligning to TRBD1. Looked up from germline, CDR1 is LNHDA and CDR2 is SQIVND (reference sequence). J gave up 4 bases and V 5 bases, and 9 bases lay outside the gene matches. This CDR3 has 15 amino acids. The CDR3 nucleotides read TGTGCCAGTAGTGCGCAGGGGGCCAGGGGCACTGAAGCTTTCTTT. The encoded protein is CASSAQGARGTEAFF. Variable domain in full (rest from reference TRBV19 and TRBJ1-1): DGGITQSPKYLFRKEGQNVTLSCEQNLNHDAMYWYRQDPGQGLRLIYYSQIVNDFQKGDIAEGYSVSREKKESFPLTVTSAQKNPTAFYLCASSAQGARGTEAFFGQGTRLTVV.

A remark on this clone: One junction end disagrees with the germline gene, perhaps due to a read error. The chain couples TRBV12-3 or TRBV12-4 to TRBJ1-1, with D perhaps TRBD1 (6 bases). The CDR3 is 13 amino acids. DNA for the CDR3: TGTGCCAGCAGTTTAAAGGGACATATTGAATCTTTCTTT. This translates into CASSLKGHIESFF.

V gene TRBV19 combines with J gene TRBJ2-1, with 8 bases lining up with TRBD2. The V gene's germline CDR1 is LNHDA and CDR2 SQIVND (reference sequence). CDR3 length: 15 residues. Trimming removed 10 bases from V and 10 bases from J; junction bases left unmatched: 18. The CDR3 loop reads CATSGGSRGREEQFF. CDR3 bases: TGTGCCACCTCGGGAGGGAGCAGGGGAAGAGAAGAGCAGTTCTTC.

The chain combines TRBV5-1 with TRBJ1-6, with D possibly being TRBD1 (5 bases). Trimming pared 4 bases from V and 10 bases from J, leaving 18 bases between. The CDR3 sequence is 15 residues long. The germline V gene has CDR1 SGHRS and CDR2 YFSETQ. This CDR3 reads CASSGADPDRSPLHF. The CDR3 nucleotides are TGCGCCAGCAGCGGGGCCGATCCGGATAGGTCACCCCTCCACTTT. Full variable domain (rest looked up from reference TRBV5-1 and TRBJ1-6): KAGVTQTPRYLIKTRGQQVTLSCSPISGHRSVSWYQQTPGQGLQFLFEYFSETQRNKGNFPGRFSGRQFSNSRSEMNVSTLELGDSALYLCASSGADPDRSPLHFGNGTRLTVT.

The chain uses TRBV12-3 or TRBV12-4 and TRBJ2-1; TRBD1 matches at 7 bases. J was trimmed by 10 bases and V by 5 bases; bases with no gene match: 8. The CDR3 is 13 residues long. This CDR3 is CASSQKYRGEQFF. In DNA, the CDR3 is TGTGCCAGCAGTCAAAAATACAGGGGCGAGCAGTTCTTC.

The chain recombines TRBV20-1 with TRBJ1-1; D remains ambiguous. CDR1 and CDR2 (germline): DFQATT, SNEGSKA (reference sequence). CDR3 size: 11 residues. CDR3 nucleotide sequence: TGCAGCGATACATTGAGGTTAGAAGCTTTCTTT. As protein: CSDTLRLEAFF.

This clone was counted between two and nine times. V usage is TRBV23-1 and J usage is TRBJ1-2; a weak D match, TRBD1 (5 bases). TRBV23-1 is known as an ORF, though its function is uncertain. This CDR3 is built from 19 residues. Trimming pared 0 bases from V and 3 bases from J, leaving 23 bases between. CDR3 coding DNA: TGCGCCAGCAGTCAATCTGATGATCACAAGGACGGGGGGGACTATGGCTACACCTTC. It yields the protein CASSQSDDHKDGGDYGYTF.

This clone was detected once. This rearrangement joins TRBV7-2 to TRBJ2-5, with no clear D. Trimming stripped 4 bases from V and 5 bases from J, with 11 bases between. Germline loops: CDR1 SGHTA, CDR2 FQGNSA. The CDR3 has 13 residues. This CDR3 reads CASSSSWWETQYF. The CDR3 DNA sequence: TGTGCCAGCAGCTCTAGTTGGTGGGAGACCCAGTACTTC.

This chain uses TRBV30 with TRBJ2-5; TRBD1 matches 8 bases. From germline, CDR1 is GTSNPN and CDR2 SVGIG (reference sequence). This CDR3 is 14 amino acids long. The J segment lost 1 base and the V segment lost 6 bases, leaving 7 bases of the junction unmatched. The CDR3 region is CACKSGTGQETQYF. As DNA, the CDR3 is TGTGCCTGCAAATCCGGGACAGGCCAAGAGACCCAGTACTTC.

The chain carries TRBV29-1 and TRBJ2-4; TRBD1 aligns across 8 bases. Losses at the gene ends were 3 bases for V and 6 bases for J; bases not matched to a gene: 7. The CDR3 covers 14 residues. CDR1 is SQVTM and CDR2 is ANQGSEA in the germline V gene. CDR3 nucleotide sequence: TGCAGCGTTGACGACGGACAGGGAAGAAACATTCAGTACTTC. It is translated as CSVDDGQGRNIQYF.

The chain employs TRBV6-2 or TRBV6-3 and TRBJ2-7, with unresolved D. Trimming stripped 0 bases from V and 7 bases from J, with 10 bases between. The germline V gene has CDR1 MNHEY and CDR2 SVGEGT. This CDR3 region has 13 residues. Here the CDR3 DNA reads TGTGCCAGCAGTTACTCGCGATTCGAGGAGCAGTACTTC. It codes for CASSYSRFEEQYF.

J is TRBJ2-3 and V is TRBV11-3, with D uncertain. Trimming stripped 2 bases from V and 4 bases from J, with 7 bases between. The length of the CDR3 is 13 residues. Germline V gene sequence: CDR1 SGHNT, CDR2 YENEEA. CDR3 loop: CASSLSFADTQYF. The DNA of the CDR3 is TGTGCCAGCAGCTTATCTTTTGCAGATACGCAGTATTTT.

The chain carries TRBV15 and TRBJ1-1; a possible D gene is TRBD1 (6 bases). This CDR3 has 13 residues. Trimming pared 1 base from V and 10 bases from J, leaving 13 bases between. In germline, CDR1 is LNHNV, CDR2 YYDKDF (reference sequence). The CDR3 nucleotides are TGTGCCACCAGCAGAGGACCAGGGGATGGAGCTTTCTTT. It translates to CATSRGPGDGAFF.

The chain couples TRBV21-1 to TRBJ2-5; TRBD2 reflects the table's D call only, with no check against the DNA. TRBV21-1 is recorded as a pseudogene. This CDR3 is built from 15 residues. Here the CDR3 DNA reads TGTGCCAGCAGCAAAGCGGAGGATCGACAAGAGACCCAGTACTTC. Translated: CASSKAEDRQETQYF.

The rearrangement uses TRBV28 and TRBJ2-3, with 10 bases fitting TRBD2. CDR1 is MDHEN and CDR2 is SYDVKM in the germline V gene. The CDR3 totals 17 residues. V shed 5 bases, J shed 3 bases, and the junction held 11 bases outside the gene matches. This CDR3 is CASSPPYSGRRTDTQYF. The CDR3 DNA follows: TGTGCCAGCAGTCCCCCCTATAGCGGGAGGAGGACAGATACGCAGTATTTT. Based on the CDR3 plus reference TRBV28 and TRBJ2-3, the full variable domain is DVKVTQSSRYLVKRTGEKVFLECVQDMDHENMFWYRQDPGLGLRLIYFSYDVKMKEKGDIPEGYSVSREKKERFSLILESASTNQTSMYLCASSPPYSGRRTDTQYFGPGTRLTVL.

The chain uses TRBV21-1 and TRBJ2-3; the table assigns TRBD2, which was not confirmed against the DNA. TRBV21-1 is shown as a pseudogene. The CDR3 contains 16 residues. The CDR3: CASTIWTSGTGDTQYF. In DNA, the CDR3 is TGTGCCAGCACCATTTGGACTAGCGGGACGGGAGATACGCAGTATTTT.

This clone has only a few counts. V and J are TRBV3-1 (or the pseudogene TRBV3-2) and TRBJ1-1, with D perhaps matching TRBD1 (5 bases). The CDR3 runs 12 residues. V lost 3 bases, J lost 4 bases, and 6 bases lay in between. From germline, CDR1 is LGHDT and CDR2 YNNKEL (reference sequence). The CDR3 DNA reads as TGTGCCAGCAGCCATGGGGCCACTGAAGCTTTCTTT. It specifies CASSHGATEAFF.

The chain joins TRBV10-1 to TRBJ2-7; 8 bases are shared with TRBD2. Germline values: CDR1 WNHNN, CDR2 SYGVQD (reference sequence). The CDR3 length is 15 residues. J lost 4 bases, V lost 5 bases, and 10 bases had no gene match. CDR3 sequence: CASSPPSAGVYEQYF. The CDR3 coding sequence is TGCGCCAGCAGTCCCCCTTCAGCGGGGGTATACGAGCAGTACTTC.

The rearrangement joins TRBV7-7 to TRBJ2-7; TRBD1 might be the D (5 bases). There are 13 residues in the CDR3. From germline, CDR1 is SSHAT and CDR2 FNYEAQ (reference sequence). Deletions cut 4 bases from V and 3 bases from J, with 10 bases between. The CDR3 coding sequence is TGTGCCAGCAGCTCAGCCGACAGCTACGAGCAGTACTTC. It yields the protein CASSSADSYEQYF.